Following are 8 T cell receptor beta chains from one sample sequenced in a study of blood T cell repertoires in COVID-19. TCRdb's copy holds only in-frame clones and misses some; the assay was immunoSEQ multiplex PCR. The table shows some 230,000 clones, with about 80% occurring only once. The sequencing input was PBMCs or T cells enriched from blood (not recorded which). The origin of the receptors is a woman in her 40s with acute COVID-19.

DNA of the CDR3: TGTGCCAGTAGTATAAGTGTCCCAGTATTGGCAGATACGCAGTATTTT. This translates into CASSISVPVLADTQYF. The chain has TRBV19 and TRBJ2-3, with D unresolved. The germline V gene has CDR1 LNHDA and CDR2 SQIVND (reference sequence). V shed 2 bases and J shed 4 bases, with 16 bases lying between them. There are 16 residues in the CDR3.

This clone was seen just once. This chain joins TRBV7-2 and TRBJ2-3; D is possibly TRBD1 (5 bases). CDR3 length: 15 amino acids. CDR1 SGHTA and CDR2 FQGNSA come from the germline V gene. Trimming cost V 1 base and J 5 bases, with 13 bases left between them. CDR3 amino acids: CASSLVSGNKDTQYF. The CDR3 DNA is TGTGCCAGCAGCTTAGTATCAGGGAATAAAGATACGCAGTATTTT.

The chain joins TRBV3-1 (or the pseudogene TRBV3-2) to TRBJ1-2; D uncertain. The CDR3 is 13 residues long. CDR1 LGHDT and CDR2 YNNKEL come from the germline V gene (reference sequence). V lost 1 base and J lost 1, with 4 bases in between. The CDR3 loop reads CASSQAINYGYTF. The CDR3 nucleotides are TGTGCCAGCAGCCAAGCTATTAACTATGGCTACACCTTC.

This chain links TRBV28 with TRBJ1-4, with D possibly matching TRBD1 (5 bases). From germline, CDR1 is MDHEN and CDR2 SYDVKM. This CDR3 is built from 14 residues. The V gene lost 5 bases and the J gene lost 7 bases, with 14 bases spanning the gap. This chain's CDR3 is CASSKGPGGEKLFF. The CDR3 DNA is TGTGCCAGCAGTAAAGGACCGGGGGGTGAAAAACTGTTTTTT.

The chain is built from TRBV18 and TRBJ1-1; TRBD1 agrees at 7 bases. The V segment lost 4 bases and the J segment 3 bases; nucleotides outside the gene matches: 8. CDR1 is KGHSH and CDR2 is LQKENI in the germline V gene. This CDR3 has 15 residues. The CDR3 DNA follows: TGTGCCAGCTCACAAGACAGGGTCTGGGACACTGAAGCTTTCTTT. This sequence encodes CASSQDRVWDTEAFF.

A few counts support this clone. The chain has TRBV28 and TRBJ1-5, with D possibly matching TRBD1 (5 bases). V shed 4 bases and J shed 5 bases, with 18 bases lying between them. The CDR3 runs to 16 residues. Germline V gene lookup returns CDR1 MDHEN and CDR2 SYDVKM. The CDR3 loop reads CASSSGDSAVDQPQHF. The CDR3 DNA sequence: TGTGCCAGCAGTTCCGGAGACAGCGCCGTGGATCAGCCCCAGCATTTT.

CDR3 DNA sequence: TGTGCCAGCTCACCACTTCGGGGAGATCAGCCCCAGCATTTT. Residues: CASSPLRGDQPQHF. The chain carries TRBV18 and TRBJ1-5, with D hard to call. CDR1 KGHSH and CDR2 LQKENI come from the germline V gene. There are 14 residues in the CDR3. V lost 1 base, J lost 5 bases, and 9 bases lay in between.

This clone was seen a single time. This chain joins TRBV9 and TRBJ1-1; 7 nucleotides agree with TRBD1. CDR3 length: 14 residues. Germline V CDR1 and CDR2: SGDLS, YYNGEE. After removal of 7 bases from V and 1 base from J, the junction contained 7 bases not matched to a gene. CDR3 amino acids: CASGRGQKNTEAFF. DNA of the CDR3: TGTGCCAGCGGACGGGGACAGAAGAACACTGAAGCTTTCTTT.